This T cell receptor beta chain was sequenced in a study of T cells in Graves' hyperthyroidism and ophthalmopathy. RNA transcripts provided the source from which TCR beta CDR3 regions were amplified. The primer set for the first-round RT-PCR of the TCR CDR3 was HTBI. TCRdb re-called the multiplex PCR reads through MiXCR, storing one row per CDR3 protein. The sample has 90,000 to 120,000 distinct CDR3 sequences, about 16% seen once. Fresh peripheral blood, 10 ml, yielded the PBMCs. Regarding the study as a whole: In the blood, most expanded thyroid clonotypes above 0.001 appeared as well.

This clonotype has only a few counts. The antigen remains undetermined. Specimen: blood. The origin of this receptor is a woman in her fifties or sixties with Graves' hyperthyroidism.

In DNA form, the CDR3 reads TGTGCCAGCAGTTCCGAGACTAGCGGGAAAGACAATGAGCAGTTCTTC. Translated, it gives CASSSETSGKDNEQFF. This chain connects TRBV6-2 or TRBV6-3 to TRBJ2-1, with 11 nucleotides matching TRBD2. Per the germline V gene, CDR1 is MNHEY and CDR2 is SVGEGT. The CDR3 has 16 residues. V was pared by 4 bases and J by 5 bases, with 7 bases of the junction left unmatched.